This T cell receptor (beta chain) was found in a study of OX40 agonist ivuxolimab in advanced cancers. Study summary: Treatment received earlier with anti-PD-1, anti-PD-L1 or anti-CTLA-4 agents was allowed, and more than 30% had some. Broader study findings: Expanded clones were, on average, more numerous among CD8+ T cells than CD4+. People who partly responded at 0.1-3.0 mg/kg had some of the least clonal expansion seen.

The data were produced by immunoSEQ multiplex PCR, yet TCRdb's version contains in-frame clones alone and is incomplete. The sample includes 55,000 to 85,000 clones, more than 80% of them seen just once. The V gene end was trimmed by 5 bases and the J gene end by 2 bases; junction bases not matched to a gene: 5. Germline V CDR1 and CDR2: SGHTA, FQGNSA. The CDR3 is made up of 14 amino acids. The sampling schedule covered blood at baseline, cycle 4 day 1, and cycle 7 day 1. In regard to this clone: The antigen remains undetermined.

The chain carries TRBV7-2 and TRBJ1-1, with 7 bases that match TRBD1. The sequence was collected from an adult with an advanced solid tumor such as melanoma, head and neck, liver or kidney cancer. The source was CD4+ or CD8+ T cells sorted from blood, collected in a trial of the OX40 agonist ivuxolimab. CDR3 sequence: CASSMTGINTEAFF. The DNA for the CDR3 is TGTGCCAGCAGCATGACAGGGATTAACACTGAAGCTTTCTTT.